This entry is about one TCR beta chain. The data were taken from a study of blood T cell repertoires in COVID-19. About the study: The United States, Italy and Spain provided the acute and convalescent COVID-19 samples. Sources were T cells, B-cell-depleted T cells, or PBMCs; the material itself was cDNA or gDNA.

As originally analysed: Cell counts per sample came from amplifying reference gene primers. The assay was immunoSEQ multiplex PCR, and TCRdb's table has in-frame clones only and misses some. The V and J calls and clone size were taken over from that table, and D and trimming were inferred from the DNA. The sample lists about 89,000 clones; approximately 90% were seen once. Germline CDR1 reads KGHSH; CDR2 reads LQKENI. V was clipped by 4 bases and J by 8 bases; unmatched bases: 7. This CDR3 contains 14 residues. This chain uses TRBV18 with TRBJ2-1, with 8 bases that match TRBD1. The receptor's source is a man aged 55 to 70 with acute or convalescent COVID-19. The sample comprised peripheral blood. CDR3 residues: CASSLRTGSDEQFF. In DNA, the CDR3 is TGTGCCAGCTCACTGAGGACAGGGTCCGATGAGCAGTTCTTC. The variable domain in full, completed from reference TRBV18 and TRBJ2-1, reads NAGVMQNPRHLVRRRGQEARLRCSPMKGHSHVYWYRQLPEEGLKFMVYLQKENIIDESGMPKERFSAEFPKEGPSILRIQQVVRGDSAAYFCASSLRTGSDEQFFGPGTRLTVL.